The present T cell receptor (beta chain) was sequenced within a study of glioma-infiltrating T cells. Study-level information: Samples included WHO grade II oligodendrogliomas or astrocytomas and initial-diagnosis grade IV glioblastomas. Findings and limits, study-wide: Gliomas, especially low-grade, showed above-expected tissue-blood divergence; non-neoplastic patients showed below. Signature shared blood CDR3 motifs were enriched in low-divergence and depleted in high-divergence patients.

Turning to this clonotype: No antigen is known for it.

TCR alpha and beta CDR3 regions were amplified from RNA using iRepertoire nested multiplex PCR. Input was 100-400 ng of tissue mRNA or PBMC total RNA. Each CDR3 protein is one row after TCRdb ran MiXCR on the multiplex PCR reads. The table has approximately 400,000 distinct CDR3 sequences, around 38% seen once; the top ten hold about 12%. Germline CDR1 SEHNR, CDR2 FQNEAQ (reference sequence). The CDR3 contains 15 residues. The V segment lost 0 bases and the J segment 7 bases; nucleotides outside the gene matches: 6. This clonotype was obtained from a human donor with low-grade glioma or glioblastoma, undergoing nonglioma brain surgery, or in good health (not recorded which). The sample was glioma tissue, nonneoplastic brain tissue, or PBMCs (not recorded which). V and J are TRBV7-9 and TRBJ2-1; 7 bases align to TRBD1. CDR3 sequence reads: CASSLATGAGNEQFF. In DNA, the CDR3 is TGTGCCAGCAGCTTAGCCACAGGGGCGGGTAATGAGCAGTTCTTC.